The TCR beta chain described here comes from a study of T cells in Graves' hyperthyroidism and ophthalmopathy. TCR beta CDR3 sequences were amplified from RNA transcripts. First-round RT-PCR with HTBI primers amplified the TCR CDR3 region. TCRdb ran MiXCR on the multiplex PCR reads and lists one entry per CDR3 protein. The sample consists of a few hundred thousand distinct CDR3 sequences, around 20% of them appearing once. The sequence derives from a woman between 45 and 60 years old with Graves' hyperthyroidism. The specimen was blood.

The CDR3 loop is CASSFPGQGGGYTF. The CDR3 nucleotides read TGTGCCAGCAGTTTTCCCGGACAGGGAGGCGGCTACACCTTC. V usage is TRBV14 and J usage is TRBJ1-2; TRBD1 matches 8 bases. Looked up from germline, CDR1 is SGHDN and CDR2 is FVKESK. V trimming: 6 bases; J trimming: 8 bases; junction bases outside the gene matches: 11. The CDR3 is 14 amino acids.